This T cell receptor (beta chain) was profiled in a study of blood T cells in healthy people across ages. This CDR3 has 12 amino acids. Germline assignment: CDR1 DFQATT and CDR2 SNEGSKA (reference sequence). With 6 bases clipped from V and 6 bases from J, the junction kept 3 bases outside the gene matches. Together with a sample-barcoded 5' primer, a J-beta primer mix was included in a second PCR lasting roughly 6 to 12 cycles. TCRdb analysed the 5' RACE reads with MiXCR anew, one entry per CDR3 protein. The table lists about 780,000 distinct CDR3 sequences, under 30% of them singletons. The sample was also linked to a second study, of T cells of mothers and their children. This second report adds: The sample comes from roughly 9 healthy Caucasian donors: mothers and children.

The TCR was taken from a boy between 10 and 17 years old in good health. V gene TRBV20-1 combines with J gene TRBJ2-4, with 9 bases matching TRBD2. Sequencing was done on a sample of blood. The CDR3 loop is CSARGLANIQYF. In DNA form, the CDR3 reads TGCAGTGCCAGGGGACTAGCAAACATTCAGTACTTC.